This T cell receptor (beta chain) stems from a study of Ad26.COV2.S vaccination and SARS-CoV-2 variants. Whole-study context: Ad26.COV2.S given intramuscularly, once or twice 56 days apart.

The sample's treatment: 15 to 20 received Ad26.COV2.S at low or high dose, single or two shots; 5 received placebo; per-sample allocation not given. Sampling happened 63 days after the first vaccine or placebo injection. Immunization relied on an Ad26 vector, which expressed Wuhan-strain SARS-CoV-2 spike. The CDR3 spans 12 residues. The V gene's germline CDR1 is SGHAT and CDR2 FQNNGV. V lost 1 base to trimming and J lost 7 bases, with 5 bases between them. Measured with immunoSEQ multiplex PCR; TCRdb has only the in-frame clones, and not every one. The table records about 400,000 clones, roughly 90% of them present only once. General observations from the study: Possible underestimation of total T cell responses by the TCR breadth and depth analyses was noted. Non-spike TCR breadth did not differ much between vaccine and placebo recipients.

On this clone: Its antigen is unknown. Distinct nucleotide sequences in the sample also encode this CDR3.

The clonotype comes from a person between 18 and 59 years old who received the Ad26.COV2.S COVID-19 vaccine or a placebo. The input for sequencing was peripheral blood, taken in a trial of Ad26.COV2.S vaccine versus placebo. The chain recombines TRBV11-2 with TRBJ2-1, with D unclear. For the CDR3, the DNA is TGTGCCAGCAGCTTAGCTAGGAATGAGCAGTTCTTC. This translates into CASSLARNEQFF. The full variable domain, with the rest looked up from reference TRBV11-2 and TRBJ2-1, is EAGVAQSPRYKIIEKRQSVAFWCNPISGHATLYWYQQILGQGPKLLIQFQNNGVVDDSQLPKDRFSAERLKGVDSTLKIQPAKLEDSAVYLCASSLARNEQFFGPGTRLTVL.